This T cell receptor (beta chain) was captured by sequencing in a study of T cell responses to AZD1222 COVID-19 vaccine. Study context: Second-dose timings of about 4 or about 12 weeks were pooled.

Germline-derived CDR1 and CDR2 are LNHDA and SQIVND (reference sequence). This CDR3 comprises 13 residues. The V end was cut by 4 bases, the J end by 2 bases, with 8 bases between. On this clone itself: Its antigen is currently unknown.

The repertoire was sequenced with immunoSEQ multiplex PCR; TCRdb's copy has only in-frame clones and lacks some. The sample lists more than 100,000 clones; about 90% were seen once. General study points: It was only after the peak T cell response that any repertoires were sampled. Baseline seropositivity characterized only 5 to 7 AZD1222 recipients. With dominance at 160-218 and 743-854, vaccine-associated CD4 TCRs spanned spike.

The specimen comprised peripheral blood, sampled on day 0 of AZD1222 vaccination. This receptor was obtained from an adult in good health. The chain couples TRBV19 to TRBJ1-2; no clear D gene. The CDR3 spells CASSTQKNYGYTF. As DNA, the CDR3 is TGTGCCAGTAGTACACAGAAGAACTATGGCTACACCTTC.